The rows below give T cell receptor beta chains drawn from one sample of a study of blood T cell repertoires in COVID-19. TCRdb's copy holds only in-frame clones and misses some; the assay was immunoSEQ multiplex PCR. The sample contains 250,000 to 350,000 clones, roughly 89% of which appear only once. The sample comprised peripheral blood. The receptor source for this set is a woman between 40 and 50 years old who had recovered from COVID-19. CDR3s include the opening cysteine and the closing phenylalanine or tryptophan. A D gene is named only where the DNA matches it firmly. A clone size is listed for some rows: how often the clone was seen (once, few, many), or a class if it is expanded.

NA | TRBJ2-7 | TRBV2 | NA | CASRILSSYEQYF | TGTGCCAGCAGGATACTTAGCTCCTACGAGCAGTACTTC
TRBD1 | TRBJ1-6 | TRBV19 | NA | CASSHSRDRASPLHF | TGTGCCAGTAGCCACTCCCGAGACAGGGCTTCACCCCTCCACTTT
TRBD2 | TRBJ2-1 | TRBV30 | once | CAWTPQAGVYNEQFF | TGTGCCTGGACCCCCCAAGCGGGAGTTTACAATGAGCAGTTCTTC
TRBD2 | TRBJ2-7 | TRBV4-1 | NA | CASSQQTSGSYEQYF | TGCGCCAGCAGCCAACAGACTAGCGGGAGCTACGAGCAGTACTTC
NA | TRBJ2-5 | TRBV30 | NA | CAGTVAGVKTQYF | TGTGCCGGAACGGTCGCCGGAGTAAAGACCCAGTACTTC
NA | TRBJ2-5 | TRBV5-1 | NA | CASSSGIGETQYF | TGCGCCAGCAGCTCGGGGATCGGGGAGACCCAGTACTTC
TRBD1 | TRBJ2-3 | TRBV29-1 | NA | CSVEGAGQGATDTQYF | TGCAGCGTTGAAGGAGCCGGACAGGGCGCCACAGATACGCAGTATTTT
NA | TRBJ2-1 | TRBV3-1/TRBV3-2 | NA | CASSQELATSYNEQFF | TGTGCCAGCAGCCAAGAACTAGCAACCTCCTACAATGAGCAGTTCTTC
NA | TRBJ1-2 | TRBV6-5 | NA | CASSVQEGGYGYTF | TGTGCCAGCAGCGTCCAGGAGGGCGGCTATGGCTACACCTTC
NA | TRBJ2-1 | TRBV9 | once | CASSVGAGSYNEQFF | TGTGCCAGCAGCGTAGGGGCGGGATCCTACAATGAGCAGTTCTTC
NA | TRBJ2-7 | TRBV11-2 | NA | CASSLVGPSSYEQYF | TGTGCCAGCAGCTTAGTCGGTCCAAGCTCCTACGAGCAGTACTTC
TRBD1 | TRBJ2-2 | TRBV19 | once | CASSISQGADTGELFF | TGTGCCAGTAGTATCTCTCAGGGGGCGGACACCGGGGAGCTGTTTTTT
NA | TRBJ2-3 | TRBV9 | NA | CASSVEGWADTQYF | TGTGCCAGCAGCGTAGAGGGGTGGGCAGATACGCAGTATTTT
NA | TRBJ2-6 | TRBV7-8 | NA | CASSPIGGSGANVLTF | TGTGCCAGCAGCCCAATAGGGGGCTCTGGGGCCAACGTCCTGACTTTC
NA | TRBJ2-7 | TRBV6-6 | NA | CASSYPELAIEQYF | TGTGCCAGCAGTTACCCAGAACTAGCAATCGAGCAGTACTTC
NA | TRBJ2-1 | TRBV30 | NA | CAWSGSGTSYNEQFF | TGTGCCTGGAGTGGTAGCGGAACCTCCTACAATGAGCAGTTCTTC
TRBD1 | TRBJ2-2 | TRBV7-9 | once | CASSPPGDRNTGELFF | TGTGCCAGCAGCCCCCCCGGGGACAGGAACACCGGGGAGCTGTTTTTT
TRBD2 | TRBJ2-1 | TRBV4-1 | NA | CASSQVFLAGSGQFF | TGCGCCAGCAGCCAAGTCTTCCTAGCGGGATCTGGGCAGTTCTTC
TRBD1 | TRBJ2-7 | TRBV30 | NA | CAWRPRTGASYEQYF | TGTGCCTGGAGACCCCGGACAGGAGCGAGCTACGAGCAGTACTTC
TRBD1 | TRBJ1-6 | TRBV12-3/TRBV12-4 | few | CASSMGQTPHF | TGTGCCAGCAGCATGGGACAGACGCCCCACTTT
TRBD2 | TRBJ2-7 | TRBV30 | NA | CAWRGTSGRASYF | TGTGCCTGGAGGGGGACTAGCGGGAGGGCCTCGTACTTC
NA | TRBJ1-6 | TRBV6-1 | few | CASRTGIVDSPLHF | TGTGCCAGCAGAACAGGGATCGTGGATTCACCCCTCCACTTT
NA | TRBJ2-5 | TRBV10-2 | few | CASSKAGRGQETQYF | TGCGCCAGCAGTAAGGCCGGGAGAGGACAAGAGACCCAGTACTTC
NA | TRBJ2-2 | TRBV18 | NA | CASSSFLEGANTGELFF | TGTGCCAGCTCCTCCTTTCTGGAGGGCGCGAACACCGGGGAGCTGTTTTTT
TRBD1 | TRBJ1-1 | TRBV30 | NA | CAWGDRGSDTEAFF | TGTGCCTGGGGGGACAGGGGATCTGACACTGAAGCTTTCTTT
NA | TRBJ1-6 | TRBV5-6 | NA | CASSLAGGNSPLHF | TGTGCCAGCAGCTTGGCCGGAGGAAATTCACCCCTCCACTTT
NA | TRBJ1-1 | TRBV9 | NA | CASSAIDSPTEAFF | TGTGCCAGCAGCGCCATTGACAGTCCCACTGAAGCTTTCTTT
NA | TRBJ1-3 | TRBV10-3 | NA | CAISGATDNGNTIYF | TGTGCCATCAGTGGTGCGACAGATAACGGAAACACCATATATTTT
NA | TRBJ1-2 | TRBV12-3/TRBV12-4 | few | CASSREQGDGYTF | TGTGCCAGCAGTCGGGAACAGGGCGACGGCTACACCTTC
NA | TRBJ2-7 | TRBV24-1 | NA | CATSEGTPYEQYF | TGTGCCACCAGTGAGGGGACACCATACGAGCAGTACTTC
TRBD1 | TRBJ1-2 | TRBV7-2 | NA | CASSFRRTGGFGYTF | TGTGCCAGCAGCTTCCGCCGGACAGGGGGCTTTGGCTACACCTTC
NA | TRBJ2-1 | TRBV30 | NA | CAWSVSSSYNEQFF | TGTGCCTGGAGTGTGTCCAGCTCCTACAATGAGCAGTTCTTC
TRBD1 | TRBJ1-2 | TRBV28 | once | CASSSGQAYGYTF | TGTGCCAGCAGTTCGGGACAGGCCTATGGCTACACCTTC
TRBD1 | TRBJ2-7 | TRBV23-1 | NA | CASSHLYRGRSYEQYF | TGCGCCAGCAGTCATCTATACAGGGGGCGGTCCTACGAGCAGTACTTC
NA | TRBJ2-1 | TRBV7-9 | NA | CASSPVSWGPWQFF | TGTGCCAGCAGCCCCGTCAGCTGGGGCCCGTGGCAGTTCTTC
TRBD2 | TRBJ2-6 | TRBV19 | NA | CASSVGLAGGSGANVLTF | TGTGCCAGTAGCGTCGGACTAGCGGGAGGGTCTGGGGCCAACGTCCTGACTTTC